This TCR beta chain is drawn from a study of Ad26.COV2.S vaccination and SARS-CoV-2 variants. Looking at the study overall: Once, or twice with 56 days between doses, Ad26.COV2.S was given intramuscularly. Study findings and constraints: It was found that vaccine and placebo recipients had similar non-spike TCR breadth.

Only in-frame clones appear in the TCRdb table, and some are missing; sequencing was by immunoSEQ multiplex PCR. The sample gives hundreds of thousands of clones, 70% to 90% of which show up once; approximately 1.5% is in the top ten. CDR1 SGDLS and CDR2 YYNGEE come from the germline V gene. This CDR3 spans 14 amino acids. Trimming removed 0 bases at V and 3 bases at J, with 10 bases between. The treatment was: about 20 received Ad26.COV2.S at low or high dose, single or two shots; a few received placebo; per-sample allocation not given. Each sample was drawn 63 days after the first injection (of vaccine or placebo). This person who donated was an adult of 18-55 years in Boston. The table lists this clone with a few counts. What it recognizes is unknown.

The source material was peripheral blood, sampled in a trial of Ad26.COV2.S vaccine versus placebo. The TCR comes from a person between 18 and 65 years old who received the Ad26.COV2.S COVID-19 vaccine or a placebo. This chain links TRBV9 with TRBJ2-7; D is ambiguous. CDR3 loop: CASSVGTENYEQYF. CDR3 nucleotides: TGTGCCAGCAGCGTAGGGACCGAGAACTACGAGCAGTACTTC.